This TCR beta chain was observed in a study of regulatory T cells in long-lasting Graves disease. Study-level background: Patients met the persistent Graves' disease definition after over 5 years of antithyroid drugs with positive TSH receptor antibodies.

The time point denotes: persistent/refractory GD, antithyroid drugs over 5 years with positive TRAb. PBMC-derived RNA was used for the TCR library. This clonotype was seen more than once but under ten times. The authors built TCR beta libraries using iRepertoire HTBI primers and Arm-PCR of CDR3 regions. TCRdb analysed the multiplex PCR reads with MiXCR anew, one entry per CDR3 protein. The table lists about 470,000 distinct CDR3 sequences, less than 25% of them singletons. Trimming cost V 7 bases and J 3 bases; bases outside gene matches: 4. The CDR3 spans 13 residues. The germline gives CDR1 SGHRS, CDR2 YFSETQ.

This chain connects TRBV5-1 to TRBJ2-7, with TRBD1 matching over 10 bases. This TCR derives from a female donor with Graves disease. The sequencing used peripheral blood mononuclear cells (PBMCs), collected when the disease was refractory, from a patient treated with antithyroid drugs. This CDR3 is CASRTGGNYEQYF. CDR3 coding DNA: TGCGCCAGCCGGACAGGGGGGAACTACGAGCAGTACTTC.